This T cell receptor beta chain was identified in a study of blood T cell repertoires in COVID-19. In the original analysis: Estimation of nucleated cell counts relied on the amplification of reference gene primers. Profiling relied on immunoSEQ multiplex PCR, and the TCRdb table lists in-frame clones only, not all of them. The D gene and trimming were derived from the DNA, and the V and J assignments and clone size from that table. The top ten clones hold about 1.6% of a sample with approximately 250,000 clones, over 80% of them seen once. V was pared by 0 bases and J by 2 bases, with 8 bases between. The germline V gene has CDR1 MGHRA and CDR2 YSYEKL. There are 15 residues in the CDR3.

V gene TRBV4-1 combines with J gene TRBJ1-3; D might be TRBD1 (5 bases). The source of this sequence is a middle-aged woman who had recovered from COVID-19. Sequenced input: peripheral blood. Here the CDR3 reads CASSQEGEAGNTIYF. Here the CDR3 DNA reads TGCGCCAGCAGCCAAGAAGGGGAGGCTGGAAACACCATATATTTT.